These T cell receptor beta chains were read from a single sample in a study of T cells after yellow fever vaccination. TCRdb itself ran the 5' RACE reads through MiXCR, one entry per CDR3 protein. The data show 450,000 to 550,000 distinct CDR3 sequences, 19% seen once. This specimen consisted of PBMCs, obtained 15 days after the yellow fever booster vaccination. The receptors here all came from a man aged 25-45 years who received the YFV17D yellow fever vaccine. CDR3s include the opening cysteine and the closing phenylalanine or tryptophan. A D gene is named only where the DNA matches it firmly. Clone size is not always given. Where it is, it says once, few, many or a class for expanded clones.

TRBJ2-1,-,-,TRBV7-9,CASSSTVYHEQFF,TGTGCCAGCAGTTCGACAGTTTACCATGAGCAGTTCTTC
TRBJ2-1,few,TRBD1,TRBV7-6,CASSTRQGARYNEQFF,TGTGCCAGCAGCACCAGACAGGGGGCGCGATACAATGAGCAGTTCTTC
TRBJ2-1,few,-,TRBV7-2,CAILPAEQFF,TGTGCCATATTACCGGCCGAGCAGTTCTTC
TRBJ2-7,-,TRBD1,TRBV29-1,CSVEGTGNHEQYF,TGCAGCGTTGAAGGGACAGGGAACCACGAGCAGTACTTC
TRBJ2-6,-,-,TRBV10-3,CAINRRGPPFSGANVLTF,TGTGCCATCAACCGCCGAGGACCCCCGTTCTCTGGGGCCAACGTCCTGACTTTC
TRBJ2-7,-,-,TRBV2,CASSENEAYEQYF,TGTGCCAGCAGTGAAAACGAGGCCTACGAGCAGTACTTC
TRBJ2-1,-,TRBD2,TRBV28,CASSPVAGLEQFF,TGTGCCAGCAGTCCCGTAGCGGGGTTAGAGCAGTTCTTC
TRBJ2-3,few,-,TRBV20-1,CSATHPYRTDTQYF,TGCAGTGCTACCCATCCCTACAGGACAGATACGCAGTATTTT
TRBJ2-5,few,-,TRBV28,CAIIGGEQETQYF,TGTGCCATCATAGGGGGAGAGCAAGAGACCCAGTACTTC
TRBJ2-7,-,-,TRBV5-1,CASSLTGNGAYEQYF,TGCGCCAGCAGCTTGACAGGGAATGGGGCCTACGAGCAGTACTTC
TRBJ2-1,many,-,TRBV7-2,CASSPNPPALFF,TGTGCCAGCAGCCCAAACCCCCCAGCCCTGTTCTTC
TRBJ2-7,few,-,TRBV10-2,CASSVSFPYEQYF,TGCGCCAGCAGTGTAAGTTTTCCGTACGAGCAGTACTTC
TRBJ1-5,-,TRBD1,TRBV18,CASSRGTDNQPQHF,TGTGCCAGCTCTCGGGGGACAGACAATCAGCCCCAGCATTTT
TRBJ2-5,few,TRBD2,TRBV11-2,CASSLIRKTSGSGGQETQYF,TGTGCCAGCAGCTTAATTAGAAAGACTAGCGGGTCAGGGGGTCAAGAGACCCAGTACTTC
TRBJ2-1,-,-,TRBV5-1,CASTFGGVTLF,TGCGCCAGCACATTTGGGGGTGTAACGCTCTTC
TRBJ1-2,-,-,TRBV28,CASSLNQGLGGYTF,TGTGCCAGCAGTCTGAATCAGGGGTTAGGTGGCTACACCTTC
TRBJ1-1,few,-,TRBV7-2,CASSPTNTEAFF,TGTGCCAGCAGCCCCACCAACACTGAAGCTTTCTTT
TRBJ1-2,few,-,TRBV7-2,CAAAPLGYGYTF,TGTGCCGCCGCCCCCCTAGGGTACGGCTACACCTTC